These T cell receptor beta chains were read from a single sample in a study of OX40 agonist ivuxolimab in advanced cancers. Profiled with immunoSEQ multiplex PCR; TCRdb holds only in-frame clones, not every one. The repertoire holds about 79,000 clones, with 88% as singletons. Material: CD4+ or CD8+ T cells sorted from blood, obtained in a trial of the OX40 agonist ivuxolimab. All receptors derive from an adult with an advanced solid tumor such as melanoma, head and neck, liver or kidney cancer. The CDR3 runs from the conserved cysteine through the conserved F or W. D genes are given only for firm matches. Size is omitted from some rows. Given values are once, few, many or a class for expanded clones.

NA | TRBJ2-2 | TRBV5-1 | NA | TGCGCCAGCAGCTTGGCCGGCAGGGGAGACACCGGGGAGCTGTTTTTT | CASSLAGRGDTGELFF
NA | TRBJ1-2 | TRBV7-8 | TRBD1 | TGTGCCAGCAGCTTAAACAGGGGATCTTTCGGCTACACCTTC | CASSLNRGSFGYTF
NA | TRBJ2-4 | TRBV7-2 | NA | TGTGCCAGCAGCTTCGCGACAGGAGCCAAAAACATTCAGTACTTC | CASSFATGAKNIQYF
NA | TRBJ2-3 | TRBV5-1 | TRBD1 | TGCGCCAGCAGCCCCCGGGACAGTAGCACAGATACGCAGTATTTT | CASSPRDSSTDTQYF
NA | TRBJ2-7 | TRBV19 | TRBD1 | TGTGCCAGTAGTCCCCGGGACAGAAGATACGAGCAGTACTTC | CASSPRDRRYEQYF
NA | TRBJ2-6 | TRBV7-3 | NA | TGTGCCAGCAGCTTAACGGGGGGCTCTGGGGCCAACGTCCTGACTTTC | CASSLTGGSGANVLTF
NA | TRBJ2-2 | TRBV6-4 | TRBD2 | TGTGCCAGCAGTAAAATAGCGGGAGCAACCGGGGAGCTGTTTTTT | CASSKIAGATGELFF
few | TRBJ2-5 | TRBV18 | TRBD2 | TGTGCCAGCTCACCCGCCTGGACTAGCGGCCCAGAGACCCAGTACTTC | CASSPAWTSGPETQYF
NA | TRBJ2-3 | TRBV5-4 | TRBD1 | TGTGCCAGCAGCTTAACGGGACAGGGGGCGACAGATACGCAGTATTTT | CASSLTGQGATDTQYF
few | TRBJ2-1 | TRBV7-9 | TRBD2 | TGTGCCAGCAGCTCCGGACTAGCCCCTGAGCAGTTCTTC | CASSSGLAPEQFF
NA | TRBJ2-7 | TRBV5-1 | NA | TGCGCCAGCAGCTGGGACGGGGTCGACTCCTACGAGCAGTACTTC | CASSWDGVDSYEQYF
few | TRBJ2-7 | TRBV6-6 | TRBD1 | TGTGCCAGCAGTAAGGGGACAGGGGTATACGAGCAGTACTTC | CASSKGTGVYEQYF
NA | TRBJ2-1 | TRBV5-1 | TRBD1 | TGCGCCAGCAGCTTTGGACAGGGCTCCTACAATGAGCAGTTCTTC | CASSFGQGSYNEQFF
NA | TRBJ2-3 | TRBV2 | TRBD1 | TGTGCCAGCAGCCCGGACAGGGCACGCACAGATACGCAGTATTTT | CASSPDRARTDTQYF
NA | TRBJ2-6 | TRBV5-4 | NA | TGTGCCAGCAGCTTCCCGGGTGGGGCCAACGTCCTGACTTTC | CASSFPGGANVLTF
NA | TRBJ1-1 | TRBV5-4 | TRBD1 | TGTGCCAGCAGCTCGCAGGGGGTTGATGAAGCTTTCTTT | CASSSQGVDEAFF
NA | TRBJ1-1 | TRBV6-1 | TRBD1 | TGTGCCAGCAGTCCCCGGGCCACAGGGGGCACTGAAGCTTTCTTT | CASSPRATGGTEAFF
NA | TRBJ2-5 | TRBV5-4 | NA | TGTGCCAGCAGCTACCCTGGAGGGGAAGAGACCCAGTACTTC | CASSYPGGEETQYF
once | TRBJ1-1 | TRBV28 | TRBD1 | TGTGCCAGCAGTTTGGGACAGGGGAAAGGTGAAGCTTTCTTT | CASSLGQGKGEAFF
NA | TRBJ1-2 | TRBV27 | NA | TGTGCCAGCAGTAACAGGAACTATGGCTACACCTTC | CASSNRNYGYTF
NA | TRBJ2-7 | TRBV4-1 | NA | TGCGCCAGCAGCCAAGATAACAGATTGTCCTACGAGCAGTACTTC | CASSQDNRLSYEQYF